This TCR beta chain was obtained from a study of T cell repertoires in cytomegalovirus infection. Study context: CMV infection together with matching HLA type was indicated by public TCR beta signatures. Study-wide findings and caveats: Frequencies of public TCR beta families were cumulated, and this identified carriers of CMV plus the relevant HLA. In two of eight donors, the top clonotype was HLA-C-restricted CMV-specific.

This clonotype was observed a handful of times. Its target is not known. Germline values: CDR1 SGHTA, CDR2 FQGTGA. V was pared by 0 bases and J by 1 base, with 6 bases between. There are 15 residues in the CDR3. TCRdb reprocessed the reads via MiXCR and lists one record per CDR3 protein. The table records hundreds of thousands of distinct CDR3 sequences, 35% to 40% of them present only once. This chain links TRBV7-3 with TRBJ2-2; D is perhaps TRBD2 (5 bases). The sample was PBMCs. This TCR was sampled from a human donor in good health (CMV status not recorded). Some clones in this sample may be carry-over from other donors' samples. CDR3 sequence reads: CASSLTAGNTGELFF. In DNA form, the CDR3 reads TGTGCCAGCAGCTTAACCGCGGGGAACACCGGGGAGCTGTTTTTT. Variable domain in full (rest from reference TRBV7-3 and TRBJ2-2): GAGVSQTPSNKVTEKGKYVELRCDPISGHTALYWYRQSLGQGPEFLIYFQGTGAADDSGLPNDRFFAVRPEGSVSTLKIQRTERGDSAVYLCASSLTAGNTGELFFGEGSRLTVL.